This entry lists 8 T cell receptor beta chains sequenced from one sample in a study of post-analysis software for immune sequencing data. TCR beta cDNA libraries included unique molecular identifiers. Each CDR3 protein gets one entry after TCRdb re-called the PCR reads with MiXCR. This sample yields 150,000 to 200,000 distinct CDR3 sequences, of which under 40% are seen a single time; roughly 28% belongs to the top ten. Sequenced material: blood, taken after autologous hematopoietic stem cell transplantation. The receptors were sampled from a girl aged 10 to 17 with multiple sclerosis.

The genes are TRBV30 and TRBJ1-1; D is unresolved. Per the germline V gene, CDR1 is GTSNPN and CDR2 is SVGIG (reference sequence). This CDR3 is 12 amino acids long. V was pared by 4 bases and J by 3 bases, with 9 bases between. CDR3 loop: CAWTRGYTEAFF. In nucleotides, the CDR3 is TGTGCCTGGACACGGGGTTACACTGAAGCTTTCTTT.

V and J are TRBV27 and TRBJ2-7; maybe TRBD2 (6 bases). This CDR3 is 14 amino acids long. Germline-derived CDR1 and CDR2 are MNHEY and SMNVEV (reference sequence). Trimming left V 5 bases short and J 4 bases short, with 15 bases between. CDR3 DNA sequence: TGTGCCAGCAGTCTAACGGAGGGTGCGTACGAGCAGTACTTC. It yields the protein CASSLTEGAYEQYF.

In its sample, this clonotype was seen a few times. The J gene is TRBJ2-1, the V gene TRBV10-3, with 11 bases lining up with TRBD2. The V and J ends lost 6 bases and 3 bases, in that order; junction bases with no gene match: 4. The CDR3 runs to 15 residues. Germline assignment: CDR1 ENHRY and CDR2 SYGVKD. This CDR3 reads CAIRGTSGLYNEQFF. In nucleotides, the CDR3 is TGTGCCATCAGGGGGACTAGCGGCCTCTACAATGAGCAGTTCTTC.

The chain combines TRBV15 with TRBJ1-6; no clear D. Germline V CDR1 and CDR2: LNHNV, YYDKDF (reference sequence). This CDR3 comprises 13 residues. The V and J ends lost 1 base and 8 bases respectively, with 6 bases between them. CDR3: CATSRAPDSPLHF. The CDR3 DNA sequence: TGTGCCACCAGCAGAGCACCGGATTCACCCCTCCACTTT.

The genes are TRBV27 and TRBJ2-1, with D possibly matching TRBD2 (5 bases). CDR1 MNHEY and CDR2 SMNVEV come from the germline V gene (reference sequence). The CDR3 is 15 residues long. V dropped 0 bases and J dropped 2 bases, with 8 bases sitting between them. The CDR3 reads CASSLSSGTYNEQFF. In DNA, the CDR3 is TGTGCCAGCAGTTTATCAAGCGGCACCTACAATGAGCAGTTCTTC.

The chain couples TRBV12-3 or TRBV12-4 to TRBJ2-7; D is possibly TRBD2 (6 bases). V lost 6 bases and J lost 0, with 18 bases in between. The CDR3 runs to 16 residues. In DNA, the CDR3 is TGTGCCAGCAGCCCTGGACCGGGACTCAACTCCTACGAGCAGTACTTC. This codes for CASSPGPGLNSYEQYF.

CDR3 loop: CASRSPVLDEKLFF. Here the CDR3 DNA reads TGTGCCAGCAGGAGCCCCGTTCTGGATGAAAAACTGTTTTTT. The chain has TRBV28 and TRBJ1-4; D gene uncertain. The CDR3 covers 14 residues. Germline CDR1 reads MDHEN; CDR2 reads SYDVKM. Trimming stripped 6 bases from V and 6 bases from J, with 14 bases between.

The rearrangement links TRBV7-3 to TRBJ2-5; D tentatively reads TRBD1 or TRBD2 (5 bases each). The CDR3 is 12 amino acids. Looked up from germline, CDR1 is SGHTA and CDR2 is FQGTGA. Trimming shortened V by 1 base and J by 13 bases, and 13 bases separated the two germline ends. The CDR3 coding sequence is TGTGCCAGCAGCTTAAACGGGACCCCCCCGTACTTC. Translating it yields CASSLNGTPPYF.